The next 15 T cell receptor beta chains were all read from a single sample in a study of T cells in women clearing cervical HPV infection. Profiled with immunoSEQ multiplex PCR; TCRdb holds only in-frame clones, not every one. The record lists some 31,000 clones, of which the ten most abundant hold approximately 2.9%. The sample consisted of blood buffy coat. The receptors stem from a woman aged 18 to 75 with a cervical HPV16 infection that either progressed to CIN3+ or cleared (not recorded which).

Turning to this clone: The read gets to within 3 residues of the CDR3 end, and the germline J gene fills in the rest. The chain uses TRBV7-9 and TRBJ1-2; tentative D call: TRBD1 (6 bases). The CDR3 totals 12 residues. In germline, CDR1 is SEHNR, CDR2 FQNEAQ (reference sequence). CDR3 sequence: CASSTSTGDYTF. Incomplete CDR3 DNA: TGTGCCAGCAGCACCTCGACAGGCGAC.

Notes on this clone: Read data end 3 residues before the CDR3 end; the end is taken from the germline J gene. The V gene is TRBV20-1, the J gene TRBJ2-3, with D perhaps TRBD2 (5 bases). The CDR3 loop spans 14 amino acids. Trimming removed 1 base at V and 1 base at J, with 9 bases between. Per the germline V gene, CDR1 is DFQATT and CDR2 is SNEGSKA (reference sequence). This CDR3 is CSARVSAGTDTQYF. The sequenced CDR3 bases are TGCAGTGCTAGAGTTAGCGCGGGCACAGATACG.

To note about this clone: The read falls 3 residues short of the CDR3 end, and the missing part is taken from the germline J gene. V is TRBV28 and J is TRBJ1-6; no firm D call. The germline CDR1 and CDR2 sequences are MDHEN and SYDVKM. The CDR3 runs 12 residues. The V end lost 5 bases, the J end lost 8 bases, and 7 bases lay between the germline ends. CDR3 DNA, as far as it was read: TGTGCCAGCAGTCGAGGGTATTCACCC. It specifies CASSRGYSP. The CDR3 as a whole reads CASSRGYSPLHF.

Note on this clone: The read terminates 3 residues ahead of where the CDR3 ends, so the germline J gene completes it. The V call is TRBV30, the J call TRBJ2-1; D is possibly TRBD2 (6 bases). Trimming removed 3 bases at V and 0 bases at J, with 18 bases between. CDR1 GTSNPN and CDR2 SVGIG come from the germline V gene (reference sequence). The CDR3 loop spans 17 amino acids. The CDR3 sequence is CAWRDRDSRSSYNEQFF. The CDR3 DNA, read in part, is TGTGCCTGGAGGGACCGGGACTCCAGGAGCTCCTACAATGAG. Full variable domain (missing parts from reference TRBV30 and TRBJ2-1): SQTIHQWPATLVQPVGSPLSLECTVEGTSNPNLYWYRQAAGRGLQLLFYSVGIGQISSEVPQNLSASRPQDRQFILSSKKLLLSDSGFYLCAWRDRDSRSSYNEQFFGPGTRLTVL.

Concerning this clone itself: The read finishes 3 residues shy of the CDR3 end, and the germline J gene is used to complete it. The rearrangement links TRBV20-1 to TRBJ1-4; 8 bases map to TRBD1. Germline values: CDR1 DFQATT, CDR2 SNEGSKA (reference sequence). The CDR3 is 14 amino acids. J lost 8 bases, V lost 2 bases, and 7 bases had no gene match. The DNA read from the CDR3 is TGCAGTGCTAGATCCGACAGGGGAGGCGAAAAA. This gives the protein CSARSDRGGEK. The CDR3 in full is CSARSDRGGEKLFF.

Worth noting for this clone: The CDR3 end lies 3 residues beyond the end of the read and is filled in from the germline J gene. The chain combines TRBV19 with TRBJ2-3; 7 nucleotides align to TRBD1. The J segment lost 0 bases and the V segment lost 7 bases, leaving 7 bases of the junction unmatched. Germline V gene lookup returns CDR1 LNHDA and CDR2 SQIVND (reference sequence). The CDR3 length is 15 residues. The part of the CDR3 DNA that was read is TGTGCCAGTACCCCGACAGGGATGAGCACAGATACG. Translation gives CASTPTGMSTDT. The whole CDR3 is CASTPTGMSTDTQYF.

This clone is deemed medium-sized (0.01 to 0.1%) by its frequency. The sequence runs out 3 residues before the end of the CDR3; the remainder is reconstructed from the germline J gene. The chain uses TRBV18 and TRBJ2-1; D possibly corresponds to TRBD2 (6 bases). Trimming removed 4 bases at V and 9 bases at J, with 10 bases between. From germline, CDR1 is KGHSH and CDR2 LQKENI. CDR3 length equals 12 residues. The CDR3 loop is CASSLEGLEQFF. CDR3 bases read: TGTGCCAGCTCACTGGAGGGCCTTGAG.

The CDR3 bases that were read are TGTGCCAGTAGTATGGGGGCCACAACAACTAATGAAAAA. Protein: CASSMGATTTNEK. The CDR3 as a whole reads CASSMGATTTNEKLFF. The chain uses TRBV19 and TRBJ1-4; possible D gene TRBD1, 6 bases. The read ends 3 residues shy of where the CDR3 ends; the end is completed using the germline J gene. The ends were cut back, 3 bases at V and 0 bases at J, with 11 bases in the middle. The CDR3 is made up of 16 amino acids. In germline, CDR1 is LNHDA, CDR2 SQIVND (reference sequence).

About this clone itself: The read terminates 3 residues before the CDR3 end, so the remaining end is supplied by the germline J gene. The V gene is TRBV20-1, the J gene TRBJ2-5; 9 bases fit TRBD2. V shed 2 bases, J shed 5 bases, and the junction held 18 bases outside the gene matches. The germline V gene has CDR1 DFQATT and CDR2 SNEGSKA (reference sequence). This CDR3 comprises 18 residues. The CDR3 loop is CSARLLLSSGAPRETQYF. The DNA read from the CDR3 is TGCAGTGCTAGACTCCTCCTTTCTAGCGGGGCCCCGAGGGAGACC.

CDR3 DNA (partial): TGTGCCAGCATCGGGGGTCGCTCACCC. Translated, it gives CASIGGRSP. The entire CDR3 protein reads CASIGGRSPLHF. This rearrangement joins TRBV2 to TRBJ1-6; a possible D gene is TRBD1 (5 bases). The missing CDR3 end, 3 residues past where the read stops, is filled in from the germline J gene. The CDR3 extends over 12 amino acids. From germline, CDR1 is SNHLY and CDR2 FYNNEI. V was trimmed by 7 bases and J by 10 bases, leaving 11 bases between them.

Concerning this clone itself: The observed sequence ends 3 residues before the CDR3 terminus, with the missing tail filled in from the germline J gene. V and J are TRBV10-3 and TRBJ1-2; D gene ambiguous. The CDR3 is made up of 12 amino acids. Trimming took off 4 bases at V and 7 bases at J, with 10 bases between the two ends. Germline loops: CDR1 ENHRY, CDR2 SYGVKD. CDR3 DNA (partial): TGTGCCATCAGTGGGCCCAGAGGTGGC. Amino acid sequence: CAISGPRGG. The CDR3 reads in full as CAISGPRGGYTF.

As for this clone: Read data end 3 residues before the CDR3 end; the end is taken from the germline J gene. The gene calls are TRBV10-3 and TRBJ2-3; TRBD2 matches 7 bases. Germline loops: CDR1 ENHRY, CDR2 SYGVKD. The CDR3 is 15 residues long. CDR3 protein: CAIMSGTATQETQYF. The CDR3 DNA, read in part, is TGTGCCATCATGAGCGGGACGGCAACCCAAGAGACG.

In the case of this clone: The CDR3 end falls 3 residues outside the read, so it is completed with the germline J gene. The V gene is TRBV9, the J gene TRBJ2-1; 10 nucleotides match TRBD1. CDR1 and CDR2 (germline): SGDLS, YYNGEE. CDR3 length equals 15 residues. The J segment lost 7 bases and the V segment lost 4 bases, leaving 8 bases of the junction unmatched. CDR3 sequence: CASSPQDRGGNEQFF. CDR3 DNA, as far as it was read: TGTGCCAGCAGCCCCCAGGACAGGGGGGGGAATGAG.

Comment on this clone: Read data end 3 residues before the CDR3 end; the end is taken from the germline J gene. This sequence joins TRBV2 and TRBJ1-4; D gene unclear. The CDR3 consists of 15 residues. V shed 1 base and J shed 3 bases, with 9 bases lying between them. Germline V gene data show CDR1 as SNHLY and CDR2 as FYNNEI. The CDR3 sequence: CASSEGRGANEKLFF. Incomplete CDR3 DNA: TGTGCCAGCAGTGAAGGACGGGGTGCTAATGAAAAA.

With respect to this clone: The read stops 3 residues short of the end of the CDR3; the missing end is completed from the germline J gene. The chain joins TRBV11-2 to TRBJ2-5; TRBD1 matches at 10 bases. This CDR3 is 15 amino acids long. V lost 4 bases, J lost 5 bases, and 7 bases stayed unmatched. Germline loops: CDR1 SGHAT, CDR2 FQNNGV. The covered CDR3 bases are TGTGCCAGCAGCTCGCGACCGGGACAGGGGGAGACC. The encoded protein is CASSSRPGQGET. The complete CDR3 sequence is CASSSRPGQGETQYF.